The clone carrying this T cell receptor (beta chain) was observed a handful of times. These data originate in a study of blood T cell repertoires in COVID-19. Study as a whole: From the United States, Italy and Spain came samples of acute and convalescent COVID-19. Sample material is recorded as cDNA or gDNA derived from T cells, B-cell-depleted T cells, or PBMCs.

The protocol was immunoSEQ multiplex PCR, while the TCRdb copy is restricted to in-frame clones and leaves out a portion. Of around 300,000 clones in the sample, over 75% were seen once. The germline V gene has CDR1 MNHEY and CDR2 SMNVEV (reference sequence). Trimming cost V 6 bases and J 2 bases, with 12 bases left between them. There are 14 residues in the CDR3. The chain recombines TRBV27 with TRBJ2-3; D remains ambiguous. The source is a man younger than 45 who had recovered from COVID-19. Material: PBMCs or T cells enriched from blood (not recorded which). Here the CDR3 reads CASSPETFTDTQYF. CDR3 in DNA: TGTGCCAGCAGCCCGGAGACCTTCACAGATACGCAGTATTTT.